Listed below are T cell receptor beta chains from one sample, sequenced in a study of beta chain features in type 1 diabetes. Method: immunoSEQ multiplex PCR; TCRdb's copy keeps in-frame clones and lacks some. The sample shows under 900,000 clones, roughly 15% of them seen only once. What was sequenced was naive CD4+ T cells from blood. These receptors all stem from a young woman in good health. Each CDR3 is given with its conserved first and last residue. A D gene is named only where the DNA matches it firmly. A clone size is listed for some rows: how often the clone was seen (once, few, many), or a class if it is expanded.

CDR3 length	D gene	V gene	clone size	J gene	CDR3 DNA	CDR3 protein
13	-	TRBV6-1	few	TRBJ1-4	TGTGCCACCGGACAGCGACAAAATGAAAAACTGTTTTTT	CATGQRQNEKLFF
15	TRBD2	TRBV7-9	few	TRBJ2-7	TGTGCCAGCAGCTTGCGTAGCGGGAGCTCCTACGAGCAGTACTTC	CASSLRSGSSYEQYF
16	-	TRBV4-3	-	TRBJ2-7	TGCGCCAGCAGCCAAGATATCACAGGGCCTACCTACGAGCAGTACTTC	CASSQDITGPTYEQYF
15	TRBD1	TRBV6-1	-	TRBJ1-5	TGTGCCAGCAGTGAAGGGATAGGGGGCCTTCAGCCCCAGCATTTT	CASSEGIGGLQPQHF
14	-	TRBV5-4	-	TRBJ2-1	TGTGCCAGCAGCCCTCACGGGGGCGGGATCGAGCAGTTCTTC	CASSPHGGGIEQFF
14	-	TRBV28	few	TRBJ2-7	TGTGCCAGCAGTGACCTGACGAAAACCTACGAGCAGTACTTC	CASSDLTKTYEQYF
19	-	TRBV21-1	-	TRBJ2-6	TGTGCCAGCAGCAAAGGATCGGTCAGGGAACTTTCTGGGGCCAACGTCCTGACTTTC	CASSKGSVRELSGANVLTF
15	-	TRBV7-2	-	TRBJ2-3	TGTGCCAGCAGCTTCTCCAGTTTACCAGGAAATACGCAGTATTTT	CASSFSSLPGNTQYF
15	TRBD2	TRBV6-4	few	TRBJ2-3	TGTGCCAGCAGTGACTCCCGCCTAGCGGGAGGTACGCAGTATTTT	CASSDSRLAGGTQYF
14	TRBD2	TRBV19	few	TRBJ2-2	TGTGCCAGTCGTGGACTAGCGAACACCGGGGAGCTGTTTTTT	CASRGLANTGELFF
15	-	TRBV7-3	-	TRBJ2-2	TGTGCCAGCAGCTTAGTTAGTTTGAACACCGGGGAGCTGTTTTTT	CASSLVSLNTGELFF
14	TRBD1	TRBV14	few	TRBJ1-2	TGTGCCAGCAGCCAAGCAGGGGGCGCGTATGGCTACACCTTC	CASSQAGGAYGYTF
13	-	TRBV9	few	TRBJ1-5	TGTGCCAGCAGCGTAGGGCGCAATCAGCCCCAGCATTTT	CASSVGRNQPQHF
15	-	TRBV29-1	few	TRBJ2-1	TGCAGCGCTGGGTCGGGGGAGAGGGGATACAATGAGCAGTTCTTC	CSAGSGERGYNEQFF
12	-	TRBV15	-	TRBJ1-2	TGTGCCACCAGCAGGCAGCGGGGTGGCTACACCTTC	CATSRQRGGYTF
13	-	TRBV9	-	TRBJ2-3	TGTGCCAGCAGCGCCTGGACGAAGAATACGCAGTATTTT	CASSAWTKNTQYF
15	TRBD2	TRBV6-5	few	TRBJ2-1	TGTGCCAGCAGTTACTCAACTAGCGGACTCAATGAGCAGTTCTTC	CASSYSTSGLNEQFF
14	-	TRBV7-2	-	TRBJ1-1	TGTGCCAGCAGCCGCCGGGACCGGAACACTGAAGCTTTCTTT	CASSRRDRNTEAFF
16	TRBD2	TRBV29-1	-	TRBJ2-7	TGCAGCGTTGTCTTGCGGGAGGGCCACGCAACCTACGAGCAGTACTTC	CSVVLREGHATYEQYF
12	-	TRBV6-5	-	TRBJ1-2	TGTGCCAGCAGTTCAAACAGTGAGGGCTACACCTTC	CASSSNSEGYTF
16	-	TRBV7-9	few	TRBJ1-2	TGTGCCAGCAGCCGCTCGAGACAGTCGGGTGAATATGGCTACACCTTC	CASSRSRQSGEYGYTF
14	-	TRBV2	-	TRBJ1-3	TGTGCCAGCAGGGGGGGGAACTCTGGAAACACCATATATTTT	CASRGGNSGNTIYF
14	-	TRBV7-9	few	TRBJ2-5	TGTGCCAGCAGCCCCCGGAGTCTGCAAGAGACCCAGTACTTC	CASSPRSLQETQYF
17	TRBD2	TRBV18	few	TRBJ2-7	TGTGCCAGCTCCCATAAGTCGTCCGGGACTAGCGGGTACGAGCAGTACTTC	CASSHKSSGTSGYEQYF
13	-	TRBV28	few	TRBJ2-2	TGTGCCAGCTTAGCGGTAAACACCGGGGAGCTGTTTTTT	CASLAVNTGELFF
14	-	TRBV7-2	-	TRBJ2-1	TGTGCCAGCGCCCGGGGTGAGTTTAGCGATGAGCAGTTCTTC	CASARGEFSDEQFF
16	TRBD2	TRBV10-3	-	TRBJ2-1	TGTGCCATCAGTGAGCTATGGCGGGGGGTCTACAATGAGCAGTTCTTC	CAISELWRGVYNEQFF
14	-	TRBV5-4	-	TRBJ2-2	TGTGCCAGCAGCTGGGACATAGTGGGCGGGGAGCTGTTTTTT	CASSWDIVGGELFF
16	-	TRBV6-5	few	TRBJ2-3	TGTGCCAGCAGTTACGGCCGAGAACCCTACACAGATACGCAGTATTTT	CASSYGREPYTDTQYF
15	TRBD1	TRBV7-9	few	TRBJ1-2	TGTGCCAGCAGCTCATTGACAGGGGGATCGCGTGGCTACACCTTC	CASSSLTGGSRGYTF
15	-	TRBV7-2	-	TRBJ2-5	TGTGCCAGCAGCTTAGCGGTGACTAGTATTGGGACCCAGTACTTC	CASSLAVTSIGTQYF
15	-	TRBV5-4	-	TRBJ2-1	TGTGCCAGCAGCTTTGGGCAGACCTCCTACAATGAGCAGTTCTTC	CASSFGQTSYNEQFF
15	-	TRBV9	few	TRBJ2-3	TGTGCCAGCAGCGTAGAGGGGGGCCGCACAGATACGCAGTATTTT	CASSVEGGRTDTQYF
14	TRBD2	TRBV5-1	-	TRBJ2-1	TGCGCCAGCTGGCGAGCGGGGGGTACAAATGAGCAGTTCTTC	CASWRAGGTNEQFF
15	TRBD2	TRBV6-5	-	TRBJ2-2	TGTGCCAGCATTGGTTCTAGCGGAGCCACCGGGGAGCTGTTTTTT	CASIGSSGATGELFF
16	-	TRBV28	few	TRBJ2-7	TGTGCCAGCAGTGTACCCAAGGGGGTAGGAGCCTACGAGCAGTACTTC	CASSVPKGVGAYEQYF
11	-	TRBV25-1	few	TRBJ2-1	TGTGCCAGCAATTCCTACAATGAGCAGTTCTTC	CASNSYNEQFF
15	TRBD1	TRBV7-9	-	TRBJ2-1	TGTGCCAGCAGCTCCCGGGACAGAGGGGACAATGAGCAGTTCTTC	CASSSRDRGDNEQFF
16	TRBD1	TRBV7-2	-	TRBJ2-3	TGTGCCAGCAGCGGACAGGGGGCGCGGGGCACAGATACGCAGTATTTT	CASSGQGARGTDTQYF
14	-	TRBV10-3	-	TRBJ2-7	TGTGCCATCAGCGAAGGGGTGGACAGCGGGGAGCAGTACTTC	CAISEGVDSGEQYF
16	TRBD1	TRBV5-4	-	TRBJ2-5	TGTGCCAGCAGCTTGGTGGACAGGGGTTCCGGGGAGACCCAGTACTTC	CASSLVDRGSGETQYF
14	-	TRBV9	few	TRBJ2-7	TGTGCCAGCAGCGCTGACCCATCTATGGGCGAGCAGTACTTC	CASSADPSMGEQYF
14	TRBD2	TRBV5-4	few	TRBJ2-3	TGTGCCAGCAGCTTGGCCCGCGGGGGAGATACGCAGTATTTT	CASSLARGGDTQYF
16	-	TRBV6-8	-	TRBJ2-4	TGTGCCAGCAAGAAAAATCGGGGAAGTTTTGGGAACATTCAGTACTTC	CASKKNRGSFGNIQYF
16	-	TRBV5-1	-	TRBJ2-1	TGCGCCAGCAGCTTTGGAATGGGGAGCTCCTACAATGAGCAGTTCTTC	CASSFGMGSSYNEQFF
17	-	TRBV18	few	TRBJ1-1	TGTGCCAGCTCACCACCGATTCGATACGGGTTAAACACTGAAGCTTTCTTT	CASSPPIRYGLNTEAFF
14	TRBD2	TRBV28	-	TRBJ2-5	TGTGCCAGCAATGGACTAGCGGGAGATGAGACCCAGTACTTC	CASNGLAGDETQYF
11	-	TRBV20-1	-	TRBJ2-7	TGCAGTGCGCGACTACATGAGGAGCAGTACTTC	CSARLHEEQYF
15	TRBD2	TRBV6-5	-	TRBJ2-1	TGTGCCAGCAGAGGTAGCGGGAAGTCCTACAATGAGCAGTTCTTC	CASRGSGKSYNEQFF
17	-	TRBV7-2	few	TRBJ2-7	TGTGCCAGCAGCTTAGTGGGGGGACAGATCGGAGGATACGAGCAGTACTTC	CASSLVGGQIGGYEQYF
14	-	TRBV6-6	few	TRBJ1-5	TGTGCCAGCAGTAGCCGGGACAGCAATCAGCCCCAGCATTTT	CASSSRDSNQPQHF
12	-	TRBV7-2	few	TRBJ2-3	TGTGCCAGCAGCTTCCGTGGAGATACGCAGTATTTT	CASSFRGDTQYF
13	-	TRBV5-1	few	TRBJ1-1	TGCGCCAGCAGCTTCGGCACGAACACTGAAGCTTTCTTT	CASSFGTNTEAFF
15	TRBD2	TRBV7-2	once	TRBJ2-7	TGTGCCAGCAGCGTCCGGGAGCTAGCGGTCTACGAGCAGTACTTC	CASSVRELAVYEQYF
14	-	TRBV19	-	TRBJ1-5	TGTGCCAGTAGTATGGCAGGTAGCAATCAGCCCCAGCATTTT	CASSMAGSNQPQHF
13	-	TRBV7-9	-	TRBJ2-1	TGTGCCAGCAGCTTACTGAGCGGCAATGAGCAGTTCTTC	CASSLLSGNEQFF
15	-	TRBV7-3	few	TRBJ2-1	TGTGCCAGCAGCTTTTATGGGAGCTCCTACAATGAGCAGTTCTTC	CASSFYGSSYNEQFF
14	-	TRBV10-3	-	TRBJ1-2	TGTGCCAGCAGTTTTAACACACAGGGTGCTGGCTACACCTTC	CASSFNTQGAGYTF